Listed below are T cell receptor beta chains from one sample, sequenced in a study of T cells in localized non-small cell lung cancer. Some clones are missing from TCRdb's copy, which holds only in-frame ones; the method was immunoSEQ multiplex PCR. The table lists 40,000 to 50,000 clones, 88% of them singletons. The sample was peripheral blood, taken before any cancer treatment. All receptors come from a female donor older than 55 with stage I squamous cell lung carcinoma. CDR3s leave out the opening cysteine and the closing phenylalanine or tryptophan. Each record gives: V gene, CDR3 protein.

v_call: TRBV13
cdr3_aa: ASSLGSSYEQY

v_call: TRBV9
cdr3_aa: ASSARTGEQF

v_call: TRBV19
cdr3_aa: ASSRAGQGAAPKLF

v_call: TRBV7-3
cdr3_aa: ASSLTNNQPQH

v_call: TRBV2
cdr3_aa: ASAGVGYTYNEQF

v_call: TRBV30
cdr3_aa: AWSRAGRVTNEKLF

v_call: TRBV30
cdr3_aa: AWSAVRGNQPQH

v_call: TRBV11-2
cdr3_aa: ASSLDLGPEAF

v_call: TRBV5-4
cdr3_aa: ASSLGPHGEQY

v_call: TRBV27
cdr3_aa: ASSRLMESEQPQH

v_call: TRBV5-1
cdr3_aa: ASSLWTGELYPSGNTIY

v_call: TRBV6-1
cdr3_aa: ASSILRHEQY

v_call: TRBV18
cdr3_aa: ASSQRTGLNYGYT

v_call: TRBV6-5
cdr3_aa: ASSYSGGSYGYT

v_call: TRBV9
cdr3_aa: ASSARGATNEKLF

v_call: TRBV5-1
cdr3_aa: ASSLVAGLQGEQY

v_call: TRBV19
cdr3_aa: ASTLRGSQPQH

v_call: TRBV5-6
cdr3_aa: ASSLYRMGGYT

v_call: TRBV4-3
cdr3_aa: ASSWDTRGDYEQY

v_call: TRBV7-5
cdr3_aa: VRRRDPGTSGSLPLYEQY

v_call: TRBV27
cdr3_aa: ASSLSRRGPGNTIY

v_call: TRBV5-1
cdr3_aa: ASSLVRGRSSSEQF

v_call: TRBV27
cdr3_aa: ASSPSLNTGELF

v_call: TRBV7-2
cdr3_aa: ASSATAGDYEQY

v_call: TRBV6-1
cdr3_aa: ASSEAQTVYGYT

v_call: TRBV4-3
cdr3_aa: ASSTRSFLGSYNEQF

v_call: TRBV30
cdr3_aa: AWSVPPDNEQF

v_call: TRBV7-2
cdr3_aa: ASSLTGLAQETQY

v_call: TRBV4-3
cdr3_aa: ASSQDPREGTGELF

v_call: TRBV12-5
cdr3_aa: ASGDPRLAGNSYNEQF

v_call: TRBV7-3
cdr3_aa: ASSPDQETQY

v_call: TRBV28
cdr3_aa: ASSFLLPSVPQF

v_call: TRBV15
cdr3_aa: ATSSLFREQF

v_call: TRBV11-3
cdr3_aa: ASSLYSFNEQF

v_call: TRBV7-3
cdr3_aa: ASSLNVRPSWNEQF